One sample yielded the 26 T cell receptor beta chains listed below, sequenced in a study of tumor T cells in aggressive B-cell lymphoma (TCRdb year 2017). The receptor library was made with the immunoSEQ multiplex PCR assay. The table was pulled from immuneACCESS by TCRdb, which kept in-frame rearrangements only. Such tables lose some clones; where checked, under half of the loss comes from unresolved V genes, and the rest has no known cause. Across this sample there are 9,500 to 12,000 clones, with approximately 91% seen only once. 2.2% of the sample belongs to the ten largest clones. Material for sequencing was tumor tissue. The receptors stem from an adult with diffuse large B cell lymphoma.

The V gene is TRBV25-1, the J gene TRBJ1-1; 7 bases are a match to TRBD1. The CDR3 loop spans 14 amino acids. Germline lookup yields CDR1 MGHDK and CDR2 SYGVNS. With 6 bases clipped from V and 2 bases from J, the junction kept 6 bases outside the gene matches. The CDR3 DNA sequence: TGTGCCAGCAGAAGACAGGGCGGAAACACTGAAGCTTTCTTT. Its translation is CASRRQGGNTEAFF.

This clone has just one count. J is TRBJ2-6 and V is TRBV27; D unresolved. The germline V gene has CDR1 MNHEY and CDR2 SMNVEV (reference sequence). Trimming left V 10 bases short and J 5 bases short, with 6 bases between. This CDR3 is 11 amino acids long. The CDR3 DNA reads as TGTGCCACCCTAAGGGCCAACGTCCTGACTTTC. Translating it yields CATLRANVLTF.

This chain joins TRBV7-6 and TRBJ2-7; 8 bases align to TRBD1. CDR1 and CDR2 (germline): SGHVS, FNYEAQ. The V gene end was trimmed by 5 bases and the J gene end by 3 bases; junction bases not matched to a gene: 6. CDR3 length: 14 amino acids. As DNA, the CDR3 is TGTGCCAGCAGCCCTGTCACAGGGGGCTACGAGCAGTACTTC. Translation gives CASSPVTGGYEQYF.

The genes are TRBV18 and TRBJ2-7; no definite D call. The germline V and J ends were trimmed by 2 bases and 6 bases, with 14 bases remaining between them. Germline lookup yields CDR1 KGHSH and CDR2 LQKENI. This CDR3 comprises 14 residues. Here the CDR3 reads CASSPTAGEAEQYF. CDR3 DNA: TGTGCCAGCTCACCAACGGCAGGCGAAGCCGAGCAGTACTTC.

This clone occurred once. The chain uses TRBV28 and TRBJ2-3; 10 bases are shared with TRBD1. Germline values: CDR1 MDHEN, CDR2 SYDVKM. V shed 5 bases and J 5 bases; nucleotides not matched to a gene: 7. The CDR3 is 15 amino acids. CDR3: CASSPSGQGGDTQYF. In nucleotides, the CDR3 is TGTGCCAGCAGTCCGTCTGGACAGGGGGGAGATACGCAGTATTTT.

The chain uses TRBV15 and TRBJ2-7; D is possibly TRBD2 (5 bases). The CDR3 is 12 residues long. From germline, CDR1 is LNHNV and CDR2 YYDKDF (reference sequence). V lost 0 bases and J lost 11, with 11 bases in between. For the CDR3, the DNA is TGTGCCACCAGCAGAGAACTGGGAGTGGAGTACTTC. Its translation: CATSRELGVEYF.

The V and J genes are TRBV27 and TRBJ1-1; D gene unclear. The CDR3 covers 13 residues. CDR1 and CDR2 (germline): MNHEY, SMNVEV (reference sequence). The V end was cut by 2 bases, the J end by 4 bases, with 8 bases between. This CDR3 reads CASSLGRFTEAFF. CDR3 nucleotides: TGTGCCAGCAGTTTAGGCAGATTCACTGAAGCTTTCTTT.

J is TRBJ1-4 and V is TRBV9; unclear D gene. V dropped 0 bases and J dropped 3 bases, with 12 bases sitting between them. The CDR3 has 16 residues. The germline CDR1 and CDR2 sequences are SGDLS and YYNGEE. CDR3 region: CASSVESRFPNEKLFF. The CDR3 DNA sequence: TGTGCCAGCAGCGTAGAGTCGAGATTCCCTAATGAAAAACTGTTTTTT.

This sequence joins TRBV5-1 and TRBJ2-1; 8 bases are shared with TRBD1. Germline-derived CDR1 and CDR2 are SGHRS and YFSETQ. The length of the CDR3 is 15 residues. J lost 4 bases, V lost 0 bases, and 3 bases had no gene match. The chain's CDR3 is CASSLEQGVYNEQFF. For the CDR3, the DNA is TGCGCCAGCAGCTTGGAACAGGGGGTGTACAATGAGCAGTTCTTC.

V gene TRBV19 combines with J gene TRBJ1-5; D gene uncertain. Germline V gene sequence: CDR1 LNHDA, CDR2 SQIVND (reference sequence). V was pared by 1 base and J by 2 bases, with 3 bases between. There are 13 residues in the CDR3. CDR3 in amino acids: CASSIGGNQPQHF. Here the CDR3 DNA reads TGTGCCAGTAGTATAGGCGGCAATCAGCCCCAGCATTTT.

This sequence joins TRBV19 and TRBJ2-7; possible D gene TRBD1, 5 bases. From germline, CDR1 is LNHDA and CDR2 SQIVND (reference sequence). The CDR3 runs 13 residues. Deletions cut 3 bases from V and 6 bases from J, with 12 bases between. CDR3 protein: CASSIGSGPEQYF. CDR3 nucleotide sequence: TGTGCCAGTAGTATTGGGTCAGGGCCCGAGCAGTACTTC.

By its share, this clone is large. J is TRBJ2-2 and V is TRBV10-3; 12 bases align to TRBD2. The CDR3 has 18 residues. The germline V gene has CDR1 ENHRY and CDR2 SYGVKD. V was clipped by 0 bases and J by 5 bases; unmatched bases: 7. Here the CDR3 DNA reads TGTGCCATCAGTGAGTCCGGGACTAGCGGGCCTAGAACCGGGGAGCTGTTTTTT. Encoded protein: CAISESGTSGPRTGELFF.

This clone was detected once. The chain carries TRBV7-6 and TRBJ2-1, with D possibly TRBD1 on 6 matching bases. Germline lookup yields CDR1 SGHVS and CDR2 FNYEAQ. The CDR3 has 14 amino acids. Deletions cut 4 bases from V and 3 bases from J, with 10 bases between. In DNA form, the CDR3 reads TGTGCCAGCAGCTCAATGACAGGCTACAATGAGCAGTTCTTC. It translates to CASSSMTGYNEQFF.

The chain carries TRBV7-2 and TRBJ1-1, with TRBD1 as a possible D gene (6 bases). Trimming took off 3 bases at V and 4 bases at J, with 18 bases between the two ends. In germline, CDR1 is SGHTA, CDR2 FQGNSA. CDR3 size: 16 residues. The CDR3 region is CASSFVLGALGTEAFF. CDR3 in DNA: TGTGCCAGCAGCTTTGTTCTGGGGGCCCTGGGCACTGAAGCTTTCTTT.

This clone was counted only a few times. The genes are TRBV6-6 and TRBJ1-2; D remains ambiguous. The CDR3 extends over 13 amino acids. Trimming removed 4 bases at V and 4 bases at J, with 10 bases between. Germline lookup yields CDR1 MNHNY and CDR2 SVGAGI (reference sequence). In nucleotides, the CDR3 is TGTGCCAGCAGTTTAAACAGTATCTATGGCTACACCTTC. Amino acid sequence: CASSLNSIYGYTF.

The V gene is TRBV2, the J gene TRBJ2-7; D possibly corresponds to TRBD1 (8 bases). CDR1 is SNHLY, CDR2 FYNNEI, per germline. The CDR3 has 14 amino acids. Trimming took 7 bases from V and 5 from J, leaving 18 bases between them. The CDR3 loop reads CASTLQGGGDEQYF. In nucleotides, the CDR3 is TGTGCCAGCACGTTACAGGGGGGGGGCGACGAGCAGTACTTC.

The chain couples TRBV19 to TRBJ2-5; no clear D. V was pared by 2 bases and J by 2 bases, with 9 bases between. The germline V gene has CDR1 LNHDA and CDR2 SQIVND (reference sequence). The CDR3 covers 14 residues. The CDR3 loop reads CASSINTVQETQYF. The CDR3 DNA reads as TGTGCCAGTAGTATAAATACAGTTCAAGAGACCCAGTACTTC.

The rearrangement links TRBV21-1 to TRBJ2-5; the table's TRBD2 call for D was not verified on the DNA. TRBV21-1 is shown as a pseudogene. CDR3 length: 18 residues. CDR3 bases: TGTGCCAGCACCGTGGGGACTAGCGGGTACAACTTCCAAGAGACCCAGTACTTC. This encodes CASTVGTSGYNFQETQYF.

The chain combines TRBV29-1 with TRBJ2-3; TRBD2 agrees at 8 bases. V shed 0 bases, J shed 2 bases, and the junction held 4 bases outside the gene matches. The CDR3 consists of 15 residues. Germline values: CDR1 SQVTM, CDR2 ANQGSEA. The CDR3 region has the DNA TGCAGCGTTGAAGATCTCGGGGGGGTCACAGATACGCAGTATTTT. It encodes CSVEDLGGVTDTQYF.

This clone was seen just once. The J gene is TRBJ1-4, the V gene TRBV5-1; 10 nucleotides align to TRBD1. The CDR3 is 15 residues long. Germline values: CDR1 SGHRS, CDR2 YFSETQ. The V gene end was trimmed by 4 bases and the J gene end by 6 bases; junction bases not matched to a gene: 6. CDR3 sequence: CASSRQGAVDEKLFF. For the CDR3, the DNA is TGCGCCAGCAGCCGACAGGGGGCGGTTGATGAAAAACTGTTTTTT.

This clone was seen a few times. J is TRBJ1-4 and V is TRBV6-1, with 10 bases matching TRBD1. The CDR3 is made up of 15 amino acids. CDR1 and CDR2 (germline): MNHNS, SASEGT. V lost 0 bases, J lost 7 bases, and 2 bases stayed unmatched. The CDR3 spells CASSEAGTGVEKLFF. In DNA, the CDR3 is TGTGCCAGCAGTGAAGCCGGGACAGGGGTTGAAAAACTGTTTTTT.

The chain joins TRBV2 to TRBJ1-5; 7 nucleotides agree with TRBD1. The junction had 0 bases not matched to a gene; V was cut back by 3 bases and J by 4 bases. Germline V lookup: CDR1 SNHLY, CDR2 FYNNEI. This CDR3 has 13 residues. The CDR3 protein is CASSEDRNQPQHF. CDR3 in DNA: TGTGCCAGCAGTGAGGACAGGAATCAGCCCCAGCATTTT.

This sequence joins TRBV10-3 and TRBJ2-7; TRBD2 is a possible D gene (5 bases). The germline CDR1 and CDR2 sequences are ENHRY and SYGVKD. V was trimmed by 2 bases and J by 3 bases, leaving 8 bases between them. The CDR3 runs to 13 residues. The CDR3 loop reads CAISEADYYEQYF. The CDR3, as DNA: TGTGCCATCAGTGAGGCCGACTACTACGAGCAGTACTTC.

This clone was detected only a few times. The chain employs TRBV5-4 and TRBJ1-2; unclear D gene. CDR1 is SGHNT and CDR2 is YYREEE in the germline V gene (reference sequence). The CDR3 spans 13 residues. V lost 4 bases and J 8 bases, leaving 15 bases between the germline ends. CDR3 amino acids: CASSTSWATGYTF. The CDR3 coding sequence is TGTGCCAGCAGCACCTCCTGGGCGACCGGCTACACCTTC.

The table lists this clone with a count of one. One end of the junction varies from germline; a read error may be responsible. J is TRBJ2-7 and V is TRBV14, with D perhaps matching TRBD1 (6 bases). The CDR3 has 14 amino acids. CDR1 and CDR2 (germline): SGHDN, FVKESK. The DNA of the CDR3 is TGTGCCAGCAGCCAACGACAGGCCTCCCACGAGCAGTACTTC. It yields the protein CASSQRQASHEQYF.

The chain carries TRBV15 and TRBJ1-1; possible D gene TRBD1, 6 bases. The CDR3 runs 16 residues. Looked up from germline, CDR1 is LNHNV and CDR2 is YYDKDF (reference sequence). Trimming stripped 5 bases from V and 0 bases from J, with 16 bases between. The CDR3 nucleotides are TGTGCCACCAGCTCACCGACAGGTGCCATGAACACTGAAGCTTTCTTT. Its translation: CATSSPTGAMNTEAFF.